These 17 T cell receptor beta chains originate from one sample sequenced in a study of breast tumors, draining lymph nodes, adjacent tissues. Samples came from axillary lymph nodes draining the breast cancer. TCRdb recomputed calls from the multiplex PCR reads with MiXCR, one row per CDR3 protein. The sample yields about 94,000 distinct CDR3 sequences, around 29% seen once. Specimen: axillary lymph node tissue. These receptors were collected from a female donor with breast cancer. Some clones in this sample may be carry-over from other donors' samples.

This clonotype was found many times. The CDR3 nucleotides read TGTGCCAGTAGTATAACAGGGTACTACGAGCAGTACTTC. Translating gives CASSITGYYEQYF. The chain links TRBV19 to TRBJ2-7; TRBD1 is a possible D gene (6 bases). Looked up from germline, CDR1 is LNHDA and CDR2 is SQIVND (reference sequence). The CDR3 totals 13 residues. V was pared by 2 bases and J by 3 bases, with 8 bases between.

This clonotype was detected a few times. The V and J genes are TRBV5-4 and TRBJ2-1; the D is unclear. Trimming cost V 6 bases and J 9 bases, with 28 bases left between them. This CDR3 spans 17 amino acids. Germline V gives CDR1 SGHNT, CDR2 YYREEE (reference sequence). The CDR3 DNA sequence: TGTGCCAGCACCCGAAAAACGGGCGCTGGTCCCCAAAGTGAGCAGTTCTTC. Its protein product is CASTRKTGAGPQSEQFF.

The V gene is TRBV9, the J gene TRBJ2-5; 7 bases are shared with TRBD1. V shed 0 bases and J 2 bases; nucleotides not matched to a gene: 4. This CDR3 has 15 amino acids. Germline-derived CDR1 and CDR2 are SGDLS and YYNGEE. The CDR3 bases are TGTGCCAGCAGCGTAGGCCAGGGACAGCAAGAGACCCAGTACTTC. Translated, it gives CASSVGQGQQETQYF.

In nucleotides, the CDR3 is TGTGCCAGCAGAAGAGACAACTCTGGAAACACCTTC. It codes for CASRRDNSGNTF. The chain couples TRBV12-3 or TRBV12-4 to TRBJ1-2; D is unresolved. The CDR3 extends over 12 amino acids. Trimming took off 6 bases at V and 12 bases at J, with 17 bases between the two ends.

Remarks on this clonotype: One end of the junction fails to match germline, which may point to a read error. The chain joins TRBV7-9 to TRBJ2-5; D gene uncertain. Per the germline V gene, CDR1 is SEHNR and CDR2 is FQNEAQ (reference sequence). The CDR3 is 12 amino acids. CDR3 sequence reads: CANSLPQETRYF. In DNA, the CDR3 is TGTGCCAACAGCCTCCCCCAAGAGACCCGGTACTTC.

This clonotype has ten or more counts. The chain links TRBV28 to TRBJ1-5, with a possible D match to TRBD1 (5 bases). The CDR3 totals 15 residues. CDR1 and CDR2 (germline): MDHEN, SYDVKM. Trimming removed 1 base at V and 7 bases at J, with 14 bases between. CDR3 DNA sequence: TGTGCCAGCAGTTTATTAGCTTTACCAGGGCAGCCCCAGCATTTT. Protein product: CASSLLALPGQPQHF.

This clonotype occurred many times. The chain combines TRBV5-8 with TRBJ1-5; the D is unclear. Between the trimmed V and J ends, which lost 2 bases and 0 bases, there was a span of 6 bases. The CDR3 is 14 residues long. Per the germline V gene, CDR1 is SGHTS and CDR2 is YDEGEE. CDR3 residues: CASSLKFSNQPQHF. CDR3 bases: TGTGCCAGCAGCTTAAAGTTTAGCAATCAGCCCCAGCATTTT.

This clonotype came up many times. The chain couples TRBV20-1 to TRBJ1-5; no clear D. Trimming removed 4 bases from V and 4 bases from J, with 11 bases in between. The CDR3 totals 13 residues. The germline V gene encodes CDR1 DFQATT and CDR2 SNEGSKA (reference sequence). The CDR3 DNA is TGCAGTGCTACCCGAACTTTAAATCAGCCCCAGCATTTT. It is translated as CSATRTLNQPQHF.

Regarding this clonotype: Lacking the conserved final phenylalanine or tryptophan, this CDR3 likely reflects a read error. The limits of the CDR3 on the DNA are not certain, so only TCRdb's listed CDR3 is given. The rearrangement links TRBV20-1 to TRBJ2-5. The CDR3 comprises 14 residues, both ends counted. Per the germline V gene, CDR1 is DFQATT and CDR2 is SNEGSKA (reference sequence). This chain's CDR3 is CSARGPLAGGLTYS.

Concerning this clonotype itself: Germline and junction disagree at one end, which may indicate a read error. The genes are TRBV15 and TRBJ2-1; D gene unclear. Per the germline V gene, CDR1 is LNHNV and CDR2 is YYDKDF (reference sequence). CDR3 length: 15 residues. The CDR3 spells CATSRGSASSYEQFF. The DNA for the CDR3 is TGCGCCACCAGCAGAGGATCGGCGAGCTCCTACGAGCAGTTCTTC. The full variable domain, completed using reference TRBV15 and TRBJ2-1, is DAMVIQNPRYQVTQFGKPVTLSCSQTLNHNVMYWYQQKSSQAPKLLFHYYDKDFNNEADTPDNFQSRRPNTSFCFLDIRSPGLGDTAMYLCATSRGSASSYEQFFGPGTRLTVL.

This clonotype occurred many times. CDR3: CASSSGAAQQYF. In nucleotides, the CDR3 is TGTGCCAGCAGCTCGGGGGCAGCTCAGCAGTACTTC. The chain recombines TRBV7-9 with TRBJ2-7, with D possibly called TRBD1 or TRBD2 (6 bases each). Trimming left V 4 bases short and J 8 bases short, with 12 bases between. The CDR3 consists of 12 residues. Germline-derived CDR1 and CDR2 are SEHNR and FQNEAQ (reference sequence).

This clonotype was recorded at least ten times. With a much larger clone just one base away, this may be a read error. This rearrangement joins TRBV20-1 to TRBJ2-7, with 9 bases that match TRBD1. CDR1 is DFQATT, CDR2 SNEGSKA, per germline (reference sequence). The CDR3 spans 15 residues. The trim removed 2 bases at V and 4 bases at J, leaving 9 bases unmatched. The CDR3 region has the DNA TGCAGTGCTAGAAGACAGGGGGGAGATCCTTACGAGCAGTACTTC. This encodes CSARRQGGDPYEQYF.

This clonotype was recorded many times. The genes are TRBV5-1 and TRBJ1-2; tentative D call: TRBD1 (5 bases). Between the trimmed V and J ends, which lost 0 bases and 11 bases, there was a span of 17 bases. The V gene's germline CDR1 is SGHRS and CDR2 YFSETQ. This CDR3 region has 14 residues. The CDR3 spells CASSLASPGTIYTF. The CDR3 region has the DNA TGCGCCAGCAGCTTGGCCTCCCCCGGGACGATATACACCTTC.

This clonotype was counted at least ten times. CDR3 sequence reads: CASSRSYEQYF. The CDR3 DNA follows: TGTGCCAGCAGCCGGAGCTACGAGCAGTACTTC. The V gene is TRBV6-2 or TRBV6-3, the J gene TRBJ2-7, with unresolved D. This CDR3 contains 11 residues. Trimming took off 6 bases at V and 3 bases at J, with 6 bases between the two ends. The germline CDR1 and CDR2 sequences are MNHEY and SVGEGT.

The table lists this clonotype with many counts. V gene TRBV5-8 combines with J gene TRBJ2-3; 9 positions match TRBD1. V shed 4 bases, J shed 5 bases, and the junction held 11 bases outside the gene matches. The CDR3 sequence is 16 residues long. Germline V gene sequence: CDR1 SGHTS, CDR2 YDEGEE. In DNA, the CDR3 is TGTGCCAGCAGCCTTAGGACAGGGGCAGTGGGAGATACGCAGTATTTT. Residues: CASSLRTGAVGDTQYF.

This clonotype was found many times. The chain combines TRBV20-1 with TRBJ2-1, with TRBD1 identical over 9 bases. V shed 0 bases, J shed 8 bases, and the junction held 8 bases outside the gene matches. The CDR3 extends over 15 amino acids. The V gene's germline CDR1 is DFQATT and CDR2 SNEGSKA (reference sequence). CDR3 region: CSAREGQGRYDEQFF. The CDR3 bases are TGCAGTGCTAGAGAAGGACAGGGGAGATACGATGAGCAGTTCTTC.

This clonotype was counted a single time. One end of the junction is discordant with germline, which a read error may explain. The rearrangement uses TRBV20-1 and TRBJ1-4; 8 bases are shared with TRBD1. The CDR3 loop spans 13 amino acids. Germline CDR1 DFQATT, CDR2 SNEGSKA (reference sequence). The CDR3 DNA sequence: TGCAGTGCTTTGGGACAGGATGCTGAAAGACTGTTTTTT. Its protein is CSALGQDAERLFF.